Shown below are 2 T cell receptor beta chains from a single sample sequenced in a study of T cell responses to AZD1222 COVID-19 vaccine. Sequencing was performed with immunoSEQ multiplex PCR; in TCRdb, only in-frame clones are kept and a portion is missing. Counted here are 150,000 to 200,000 clones, almost 95% occurring once; the ten biggest clones make up roughly 10%. The sample consisted of peripheral blood, taken on day 0 of AZD1222 vaccination. The receptor set was obtained from an adult in good health.

This clone was seen just once. This rearrangement joins TRBV28 to TRBJ2-7, with 11 nucleotides matching TRBD2. The germline V gene encodes CDR1 MDHEN and CDR2 SYDVKM. This CDR3 contains 14 residues. V lost 5 bases and J lost 3; bases outside the gene matches: 3. The CDR3, as DNA: TGTGCCAGCAGTCCCGGGACTAGCGGCTACGAGCAGTACTTC. Translated, it gives CASSPGTSGYEQYF. Based on the CDR3 plus reference TRBV28 and TRBJ2-7, the full variable domain is DVKVTQSSRYLVKRTGEKVFLECVQDMDHENMFWYRQDPGLGLRLIYFSYDVKMKEKGDIPEGYSVSREKKERFSLILESASTNQTSMYLCASSPGTSGYEQYFGPGTRLTVT.

Only one count was recorded for this clone. This chain connects TRBV5-1 to TRBJ2-7; 7 positions match TRBD1. J gave up 9 bases and V 3 bases, and 9 bases lay outside the gene matches. Germline loops: CDR1 SGHRS, CDR2 YFSETQ. The CDR3 spans 13 residues. The CDR3 nucleotides read TGCGCCAGCAGCTGGGACAGCCAGTTCGGGCAGTACTTC. Amino acid sequence: CASSWDSQFGQYF. Supplemented by reference TRBV5-1 and TRBJ2-7, the full variable domain reads KAGVTQTPRYLIKTRGQQVTLSCSPISGHRSVSWYQQTPGQGLQFLFEYFSETQRNKGNFPGRFSGRQFSNSRSEMNVSTLELGDSALYLCASSWDSQFGQYFGPGTRLTVT.